The 18 T cell receptor beta chains reported below all come from one sample, sequenced in a study of radiotherapy plus CTLA-4 blockade in lung cancer. Clones were sequenced by immunoSEQ multiplex PCR, and TCRdb holds only the in-frame ones, with some missing. The data contain some 51,000 clones, 77% of them singletons. The input for sequencing was peripheral blood, taken from a patient treated with radiotherapy plus ipilimumab. The receptors were sampled from a human donor with non-small cell lung cancer whose response to radiotherapy plus ipilimumab could not be evaluated.

The chain combines TRBV5-5 with TRBJ2-5; D is ambiguous. The germline CDR1 and CDR2 sequences are SGHKS and YYEKEE (reference sequence). The CDR3 loop spans 13 amino acids. V was cut by 2 bases and J by 5 bases, with 10 bases left in between. CDR3 nucleotide sequence: TGTGCCAGCAGCTTAAACACCGGGGAGACCCAGTACTTC. It specifies CASSLNTGETQYF.

For this clone: Its ends do not fully match the called genes, so a read error is possible. The chain is built from TRBV30 and TRBJ2-5, with D hard to call. CDR1 is GTSNPN and CDR2 is SVGIG in the germline V gene (reference sequence). This CDR3 comprises 14 residues. The CDR3 nucleotides read TGTGCCTGGAGTGTAGGTCACCCCAGAGAGGCCCAGTACTTC. This translates into CAWSVGHPREAQYF. Based on the CDR3 plus reference TRBV30 and TRBJ2-5, the full variable domain is SQTIHQWPATLVQPVGSPLSLECTVEGTSNPNLYWYRQAAGRGLQLLFYSVGIGQISSEVPQNLSASRPQDRQFILSSKKLLLSDSGFYLCAWSVGHPREAQYFGPGTRLLVL.

This clone was recorded a few times. The DNA for the CDR3 is TGTGCCAGCAGCCCCCGGACAGGGGGTGGCTACACCTTC. It encodes CASSPRTGGGYTF. This chain uses TRBV7-2 with TRBJ1-2; 10 nucleotides agree with TRBD1. The CDR3 contains 13 residues. CDR1 is SGHTA and CDR2 is FQGNSA in the germline V gene. J lost 7 bases, V lost 5 bases, and 4 bases had no gene match.

The DNA of the CDR3 is TGCGCCAGCAGCCAAGTATTGTCGGGAGGGGCTCAACAGGGACACACCTTC. This gives the protein CASSQVLSGGAQQGHTF. The chain is built from TRBV4-3 and TRBJ1-2; D may be TRBD1 (6 bases). Germline V gene data show CDR1 as LGHNA and CDR2 as YSLEER. There are 17 residues in the CDR3. Trimming stripped 1 base from V and 12 bases from J, with 27 bases between.

The chain links TRBV19 to TRBJ1-1, with TRBD1 matching over 7 bases. Unmatched junction bases numbered 13, after V lost 6 bases and J lost 6 bases. CDR3 length: 15 residues. The V gene's germline CDR1 is LNHDA and CDR2 SQIVND (reference sequence). The CDR3 here is CASRLSTGREAEAFF. CDR3 nucleotides: TGTGCCAGTAGACTCTCGACAGGGAGAGAGGCTGAAGCTTTCTTT. The variable domain in full, with the rest retrieved from reference TRBV19 and TRBJ1-1, is DGGITQSPKYLFRKEGQNVTLSCEQNLNHDAMYWYRQDPGQGLRLIYYSQIVNDFQKGDIAEGYSVSREKKESFPLTVTSAQKNPTAFYLCASRLSTGREAEAFFGQGTRLTVV.

The chain is built from TRBV2 and TRBJ1-1; TRBD1 is a possible D gene (6 bases). Trimming cost V 4 bases and J 4 bases, with 13 bases left between them. The germline V gene has CDR1 SNHLY and CDR2 FYNNEI. The CDR3 runs to 14 residues. The CDR3 spells CASSVRQGSTEAFF. CDR3 DNA sequence: TGTGCCAGCAGTGTCCGCCAGGGGAGCACTGAAGCTTTCTTT.

This clone was seen only once. The gene calls are TRBV7-3 and TRBJ2-7, with 8 bases that match TRBD1. CDR1 and CDR2 from the germline V gene are SGHTA and FQGTGA. V lost 0 bases to trimming and J lost 5 bases; unmatched junction nucleotides: 3. The CDR3 totals 14 residues. The CDR3 reads CASSLTGQVHEQYF. The CDR3 DNA reads TGTGCCAGCAGCTTAACGGGACAGGTCCACGAGCAGTACTTC.

The V and J genes are TRBV5-1 and TRBJ2-5; 7 bases fit TRBD1. The CDR3 is made up of 15 amino acids. Germline values: CDR1 SGHRS, CDR2 YFSETQ. V was pared by 2 bases and J by 5 bases, with 9 bases of the junction left unmatched. CDR3 amino acids: CASSLRGGQGETQYF. CDR3 DNA sequence: TGCGCCAGCAGCTTACGAGGGGGCCAGGGGGAGACCCAGTACTTC.

Here the CDR3 reads CASSRDSNSYEQYF. The DNA for the CDR3 is TGTGCCAGCAGTAGGGACAGTAATTCCTACGAGCAGTACTTC. The chain recombines TRBV28 with TRBJ2-7; 7 positions match TRBD1. Germline values: CDR1 MDHEN, CDR2 SYDVKM. The V and J ends lost 5 bases and 1 base, in that order; junction bases with no gene match: 5. This CDR3 has 14 residues.

This sequence joins TRBV7-9 and TRBJ2-5; TRBD2 is a possible D gene (6 bases). Trimming stripped 6 bases from V and 1 base from J, with 12 bases between. The V gene's germline CDR1 is SEHNR and CDR2 FQNEAQ (reference sequence). There are 14 residues in the CDR3. CDR3: CASRTGESQETQYF. As DNA, the CDR3 is TGTGCCAGCAGAACGGGGGAAAGCCAAGAGACCCAGTACTTC.

The rearrangement uses TRBV4-3 and TRBJ1-3; D unclear. The V gene's germline CDR1 is LGHNA and CDR2 YSLEER. CDR3 length: 17 amino acids. Trimming removed 1 base from V and 3 bases from J, with 16 bases in between. The CDR3 DNA sequence: TGCGCCAGCAGCCAAGGAGAGAGGTTCACCTTTGGAAACACCATATATTTT. Protein product: CASSQGERFTFGNTIYF.

The chain combines TRBV15 with TRBJ2-1, with 7 bases aligning to TRBD2. The CDR3 runs 15 residues. Trimming cost V 7 bases and J 2 bases; bases outside gene matches: 8. Germline V gives CDR1 LNHNV, CDR2 YYDKDF (reference sequence). CDR3 sequence: CATKAGGRAYNEQFF. CDR3 nucleotide sequence: TGTGCCACCAAAGCCGGCGGGAGAGCCTACAATGAGCAGTTCTTC. The variable domain in full, completed from reference TRBV15 and TRBJ2-1, reads DAMVIQNPRYQVTQFGKPVTLSCSQTLNHNVMYWYQQKSSQAPKLLFHYYDKDFNNEADTPDNFQSRRPNTSFCFLDIRSPGLGDTAMYLCATKAGGRAYNEQFFGPGTRLTVL.

This chain uses TRBV6-5 with TRBJ1-2, with TRBD1 as a possible D gene (5 bases). The CDR3 contains 16 residues. Germline values: CDR1 MNHEY, CDR2 SVGAGI. With 0 bases removed from V and 4 bases from J, the gap between germline ends came to 15 bases. Written as DNA, the CDR3 is TGTGCCAGCAGTTACTCTGGCCAGGGATCCTTCTATGGCTACACCTTC. This encodes CASSYSGQGSFYGYTF.

The table lists this clone with a few counts. The chain combines TRBV7-2 with TRBJ2-7, with TRBD1 matching over 8 bases. This CDR3 spans 15 amino acids. J was trimmed by 2 bases and V by 3 bases; bases with no gene match: 6. Germline values: CDR1 SGHTA, CDR2 FQGNSA. The CDR3 loop reads CASSFYRGKAYEQYF. The DNA for the CDR3 is TGTGCCAGCAGCTTCTACAGGGGGAAAGCCTACGAGCAGTACTTC. Supplemented by reference TRBV7-2 and TRBJ2-7, the full variable domain reads GAGVSQSPSNKVTEKGKDVELRCDPISGHTALYWYRQSLGQGLEFLIYFQGNSAPDKSGLPSDRFSAERTGGSVSTLTIQRTQQEDSAVYLCASSFYRGKAYEQYFGPGTRLTVT.

This chain joins TRBV5-6 and TRBJ1-2, with D hard to call. The V gene lost 4 bases and the J gene lost 7 bases, with 14 bases spanning the gap. This CDR3 comprises 13 residues. Looked up from germline, CDR1 is SGHDT and CDR2 is YYEEEE. The CDR3 DNA reads TGTGCCAGCAGCAGGAGGCAACTTGGTGGCTACACCTTC. It yields the protein CASSRRQLGGYTF.

This CDR3 reads CASSPTGQAYGYTF. The CDR3 nucleotides are TGTGCCAGCAGTCCCACCGGACAGGCCTATGGCTACACCTTC. The chain combines TRBV27 with TRBJ1-2; 7 bases fit TRBD1. Germline V gene data show CDR1 as MNHEY and CDR2 as SMNVEV (reference sequence). J gave up 4 bases and V 5 bases, and 7 bases lay outside the gene matches. The CDR3 has 14 amino acids.

The chain combines TRBV5-1 with TRBJ1-4; D remains unclear. Between the trimmed V and J ends, which lost 3 bases and 0 bases, there was a span of 18 bases. The CDR3 contains 18 residues. The germline V gene has CDR1 SGHRS and CDR2 YFSETQ. CDR3 sequence: CASSSYSPTVATNEKLFF. The CDR3 DNA reads as TGCGCCAGCAGCTCCTACTCGCCCACAGTTGCAACTAATGAAAAACTGTTTTTT.

The chain carries TRBV5-8 and TRBJ1-5, with 8 bases aligning to TRBD1. CDR1 is SGHTS and CDR2 is YDEGEE in the germline V gene. The CDR3 runs to 15 residues. V dropped 4 bases and J dropped 2; count of bases not matched to a gene: 5. CDR3 in DNA: TGTGCCAGCAGCCGGGACAGGATACGCAATCAGCCCCAGCATTTT. Translated: CASSRDRIRNQPQHF. The entire variable domain, with the rest obtained from reference TRBV5-8 and TRBJ1-5, is as follows: EAGVTQSPTHLIKTRGQQATLRCSPISGHTSVYWYQQALGLGLQFLLWYDEGEERNRGNFPPRFSGRQFPNYSSELNVNALELEDSALYLCASSRDRIRNQPQHFGDGTRLSIL.